This T cell receptor gamma chain was identified during a study of intestinal T cells in coeliac disease. Each case's genomic DNA was extracted from ten roughly 5.1-µm formalin-fixed paraffin-embedded scrolls. The CDR3 runs to 15 residues. Germline values: CDR1 EGSTGY, CDR2 YDSYTSSV. This clone came up a few times. TRG repertoires were amplified with LymphoTrack primers from around 0.2 ug of biopsy DNA. TCRdb applied CATT to the multiplex PCR reads for clone calling. The sample lists more than 650 gamma-chain clones, 40% to 55% occurring once. Sequencing was done on a sample of a duodenal biopsy. This chain uses TRGV4 with TRGJ1 or TRGJ2. The sequence was collected from a human donor with celiac disease. The CDR3 loop reads CAPGMGRENYYKKLF. DNA for the CDR3: TGTGCACCTGGGATGGGTCGGGAGAATTATTATAAGAAACTCTTT.